This section outlines one T cell receptor beta chain sequence together with its context. This sample was included in a study of radiotherapy plus CTLA-4 blockade in lung cancer. Germline loops: CDR1 MNHEY, CDR2 SVGAGI. This CDR3 comprises 14 residues. The ends lost 5 bases at V and 4 bases at J; junction bases unmatched: 3. Libraries were prepared by immunoSEQ multiplex PCR; TCRdb keeps only in-frame clonotypes and omits some of them. This table has some 73,000 clones, 60% to 85% appearing once. The chain links TRBV6-5 to TRBJ1-1; 11 bases align to TRBD1. The source material was peripheral blood, sampled from a patient treated with radiotherapy plus ipilimumab. The TCR was taken from a human donor with non-small cell lung cancer whose response to radiotherapy plus ipilimumab could not be evaluated. Some clones in this sample may be carry-over from other donors' samples. The CDR3 loop is CASSGQGAVTEAFF. The CDR3 DNA is TGTGCCAGCAGTGGACAGGGGGCGGTCACTGAAGCTTTCTTT.